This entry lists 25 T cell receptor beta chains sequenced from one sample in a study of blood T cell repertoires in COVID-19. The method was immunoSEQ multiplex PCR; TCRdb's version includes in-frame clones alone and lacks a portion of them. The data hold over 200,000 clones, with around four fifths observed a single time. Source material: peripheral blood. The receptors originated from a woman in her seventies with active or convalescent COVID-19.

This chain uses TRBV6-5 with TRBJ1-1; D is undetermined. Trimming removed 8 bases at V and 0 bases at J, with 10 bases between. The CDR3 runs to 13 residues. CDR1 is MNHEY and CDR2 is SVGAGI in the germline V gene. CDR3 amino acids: CASGRILNTEAFF. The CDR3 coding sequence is TGTGCCAGCGGTAGAATCTTGAACACTGAAGCTTTCTTT.

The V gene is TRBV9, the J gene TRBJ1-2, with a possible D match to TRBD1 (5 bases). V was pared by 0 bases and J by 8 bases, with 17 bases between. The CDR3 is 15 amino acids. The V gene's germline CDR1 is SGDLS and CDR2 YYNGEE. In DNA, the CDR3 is TGTGCCAGCAGCGTAGGGGCAGGGATTCCCCAAGGCTACACCTTC. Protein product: CASSVGAGIPQGYTF.

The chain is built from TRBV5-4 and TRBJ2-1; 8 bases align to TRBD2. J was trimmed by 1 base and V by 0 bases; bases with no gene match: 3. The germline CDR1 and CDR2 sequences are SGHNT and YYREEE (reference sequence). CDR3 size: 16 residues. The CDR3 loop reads CASSLDGGGSYNEQFF. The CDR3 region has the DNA TGTGCCAGCAGCTTGGACGGCGGGGGGTCCTACAATGAGCAGTTCTTC.

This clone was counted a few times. CDR3 bases: TGTGCCAGCGCAGGGAATAATTCACCCCTCCACTTT. This translates into CASAGNNSPLHF. V usage is TRBV12-3 or TRBV12-4 and J usage is TRBJ1-6, with D perhaps matching TRBD1 (5 bases). V gave up 8 bases and J gave up 5 bases, with 7 bases separating them. This CDR3 region has 12 residues.

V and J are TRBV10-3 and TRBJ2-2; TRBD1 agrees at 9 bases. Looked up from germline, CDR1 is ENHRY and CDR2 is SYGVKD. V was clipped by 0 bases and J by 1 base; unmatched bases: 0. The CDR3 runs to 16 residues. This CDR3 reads CAISESGQGNTGELFF. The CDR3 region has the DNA TGTGCCATCAGTGAGTCGGGACAGGGGAACACCGGGGAGCTGTTTTTT.

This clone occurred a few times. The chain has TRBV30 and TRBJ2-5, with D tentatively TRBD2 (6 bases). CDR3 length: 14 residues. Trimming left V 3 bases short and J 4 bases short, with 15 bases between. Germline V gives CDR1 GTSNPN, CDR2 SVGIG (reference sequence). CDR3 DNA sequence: TGTGCCTGGAGCGCCCTCGTGGGGGGAGAGACCCAGTACTTC. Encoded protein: CAWSALVGGETQYF.

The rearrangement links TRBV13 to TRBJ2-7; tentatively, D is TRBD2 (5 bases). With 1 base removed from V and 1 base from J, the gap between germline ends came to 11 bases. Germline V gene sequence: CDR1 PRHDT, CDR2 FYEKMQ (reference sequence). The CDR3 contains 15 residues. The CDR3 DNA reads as TGTGCCAGCAGCTTAGAGGGATCGGGGTCCTACGAGCAGTACTTC. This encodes CASSLEGSGSYEQYF.

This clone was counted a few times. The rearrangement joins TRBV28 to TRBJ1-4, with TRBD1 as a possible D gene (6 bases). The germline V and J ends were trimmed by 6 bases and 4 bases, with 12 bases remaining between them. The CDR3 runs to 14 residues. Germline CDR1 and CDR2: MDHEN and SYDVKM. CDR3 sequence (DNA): TGTGCCAGCAGCCCGGACAGCTATAATGAAAAACTGTTTTTT. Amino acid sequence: CASSPDSYNEKLFF.

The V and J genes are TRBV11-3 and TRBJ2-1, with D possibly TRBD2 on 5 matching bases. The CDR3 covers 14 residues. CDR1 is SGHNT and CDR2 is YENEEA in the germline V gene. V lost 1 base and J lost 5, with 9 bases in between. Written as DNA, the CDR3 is TGTGCCAGCAGCTTAGGTGAGGGCCACAATGAGCAGTTCTTC. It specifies CASSLGEGHNEQFF.

For the CDR3, the DNA is TGTGCCAGCAGCTCGGGCAGGGGGTCTGCTGAAGCTTTCTTT. Its translation: CASSSGRGSAEAFF. The V call is TRBV11-1, the J call TRBJ1-1; 7 bases line up with TRBD1. The V gene end was trimmed by 4 bases and the J gene end by 6 bases; junction bases not matched to a gene: 8. Germline assignment: CDR1 SGHAT and CDR2 FQDESV (reference sequence). The CDR3 consists of 14 residues.

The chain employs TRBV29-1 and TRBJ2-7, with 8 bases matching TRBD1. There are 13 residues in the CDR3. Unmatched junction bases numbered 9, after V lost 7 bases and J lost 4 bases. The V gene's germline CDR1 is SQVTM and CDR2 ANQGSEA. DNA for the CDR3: TGCAGCGGTACCACGACAGGGGTGTACGAGCAGTACTTC. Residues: CSGTTTGVYEQYF.

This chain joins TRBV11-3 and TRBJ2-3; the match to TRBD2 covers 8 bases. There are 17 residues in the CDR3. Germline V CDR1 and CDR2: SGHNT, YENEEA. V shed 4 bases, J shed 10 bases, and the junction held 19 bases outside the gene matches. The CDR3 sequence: CASSSRTPGRREVPQYF. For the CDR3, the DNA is TGTGCCAGCAGCTCCAGAACCCCAGGACGGCGGGAGGTGCCGCAGTATTTT.

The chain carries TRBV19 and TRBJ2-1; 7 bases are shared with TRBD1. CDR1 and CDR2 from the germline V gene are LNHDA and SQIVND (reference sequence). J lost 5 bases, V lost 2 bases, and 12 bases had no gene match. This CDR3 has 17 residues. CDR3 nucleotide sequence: TGTGCCAGTAGTATATTTATCATGGGGACAGTGGACAATGAGCAGTTCTTC. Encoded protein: CASSIFIMGTVDNEQFF.

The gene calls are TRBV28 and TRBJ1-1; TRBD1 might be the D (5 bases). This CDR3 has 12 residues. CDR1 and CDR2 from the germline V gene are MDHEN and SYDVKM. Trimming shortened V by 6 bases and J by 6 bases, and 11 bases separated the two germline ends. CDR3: CASRQGPPEAFF. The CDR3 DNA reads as TGTGCCAGCAGGCAGGGTCCCCCTGAAGCTTTCTTT.

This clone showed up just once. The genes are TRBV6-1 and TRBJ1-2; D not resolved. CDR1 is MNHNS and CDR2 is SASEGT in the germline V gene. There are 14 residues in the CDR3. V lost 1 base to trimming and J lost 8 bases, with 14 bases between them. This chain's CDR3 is CASSEEWLKRGYTF. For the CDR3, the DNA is TGTGCCAGCAGTGAAGAATGGCTGAAGCGCGGCTACACCTTC.

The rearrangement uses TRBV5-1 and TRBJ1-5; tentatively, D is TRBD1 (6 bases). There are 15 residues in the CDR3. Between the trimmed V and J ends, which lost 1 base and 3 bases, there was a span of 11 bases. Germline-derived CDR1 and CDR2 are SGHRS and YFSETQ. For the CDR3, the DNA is TGCGCCAGCAGCTTGACAGGGCTCGTCAATCAGCCCCAGCATTTT. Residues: CASSLTGLVNQPQHF.

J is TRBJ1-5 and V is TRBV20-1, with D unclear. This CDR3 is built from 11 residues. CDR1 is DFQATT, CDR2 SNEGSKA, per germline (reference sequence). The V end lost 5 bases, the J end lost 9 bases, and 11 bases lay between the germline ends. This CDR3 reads CSAGASGPQHF. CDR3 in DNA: TGCAGTGCTGGCGCCTCGGGGCCCCAGCATTTT.

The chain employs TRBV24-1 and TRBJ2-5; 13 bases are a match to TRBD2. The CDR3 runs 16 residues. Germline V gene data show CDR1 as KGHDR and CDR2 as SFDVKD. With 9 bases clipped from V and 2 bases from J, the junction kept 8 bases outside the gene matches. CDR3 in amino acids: CATETSGGRSQETQYF. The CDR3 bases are TGTGCCACCGAGACTAGCGGGGGGCGCAGTCAAGAGACCCAGTACTTC.

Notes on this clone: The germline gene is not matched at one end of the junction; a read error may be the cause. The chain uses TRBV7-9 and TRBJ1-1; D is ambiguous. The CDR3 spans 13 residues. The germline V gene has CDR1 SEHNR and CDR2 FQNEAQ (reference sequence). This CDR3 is CASSLARGQNPFF. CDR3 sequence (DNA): TGTGCCAGCAGCCTAGCACGAGGGCAGAATCCTTTCTTT.

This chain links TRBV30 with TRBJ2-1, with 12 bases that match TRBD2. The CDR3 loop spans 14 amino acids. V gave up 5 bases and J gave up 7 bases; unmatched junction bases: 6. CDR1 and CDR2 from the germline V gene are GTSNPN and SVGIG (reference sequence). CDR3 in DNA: TGTGCCTGGGATAGACTAGCGGGAGCTAATGAGCAGTTCTTC. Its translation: CAWDRLAGANEQFF.

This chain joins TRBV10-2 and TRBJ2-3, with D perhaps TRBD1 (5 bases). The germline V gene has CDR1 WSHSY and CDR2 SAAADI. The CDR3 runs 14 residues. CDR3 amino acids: CALKEGDGTDTQYF. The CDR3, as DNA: TGCGCTCTGAAGGAAGGGGATGGCACAGATACGCAGTATTTT.

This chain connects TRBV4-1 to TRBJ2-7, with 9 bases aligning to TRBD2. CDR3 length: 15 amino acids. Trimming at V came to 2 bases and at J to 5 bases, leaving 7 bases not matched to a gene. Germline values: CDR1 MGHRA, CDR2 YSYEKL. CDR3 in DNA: TGCGCCAGCAGCCAAACGACTAGCGGCGACGACGAGCAGTACTTC. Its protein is CASSQTTSGDDEQYF.

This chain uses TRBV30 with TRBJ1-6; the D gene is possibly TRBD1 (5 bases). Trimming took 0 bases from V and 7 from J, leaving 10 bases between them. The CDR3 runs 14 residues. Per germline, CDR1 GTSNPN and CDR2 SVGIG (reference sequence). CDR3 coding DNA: TGTGCCTGGAGTGTACGAGCAGGGAATTCACCCCTCCACTTT. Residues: CAWSVRAGNSPLHF.

CDR3 coding DNA: TGTGCCAGCAGTTTATACCCCCCGGGAACCGGGGAGCTGTTTTTT. It is translated as CASSLYPPGTGELFF. The chain carries TRBV27 and TRBJ2-2; tentatively, D is TRBD2 (5 bases). Germline V CDR1 and CDR2: MNHEY, SMNVEV (reference sequence). V lost 1 base and J lost 5, with 11 bases in between. The CDR3 has 15 amino acids.

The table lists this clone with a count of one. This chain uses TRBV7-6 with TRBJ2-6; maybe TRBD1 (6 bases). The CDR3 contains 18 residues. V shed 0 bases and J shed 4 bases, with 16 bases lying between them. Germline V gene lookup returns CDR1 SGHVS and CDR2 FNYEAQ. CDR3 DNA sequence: TGTGCCAGCAGCTTAGCAGGGGGTCGAGGGCCCGGGGCCAACGTCCTGACTTTC. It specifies CASSLAGGRGPGANVLTF.